A single sample gave rise to the 20 T cell receptor beta chains below, sequenced in a study of PD-1 blockade in classical Hodgkin lymphoma. Sequenced by immunoSEQ multiplex PCR; TCRdb stores in-frame clones only, minus some. The sample gives roughly 92,000 clones, over 85% of which show up once; roughly 2.8% is in the top ten. Each patient's relapse followed autologous stem cell transplantation, and brentuximab vedotin exposure varied. Here the sequenced sample was peripheral blood mononuclear cells (PBMCs), taken at baseline. All receptors derive from a human donor with classical Hodgkin lymphoma.

The chain employs TRBV29-1 and TRBJ1-4, with D uncertain. Germline CDR1 and CDR2: SQVTM and ANQGSEA. Between the trimmed V and J ends, which lost 6 bases and 8 bases, there was a span of 10 bases. CDR3 length: 11 residues. The CDR3: CSVKLDEKLFF. CDR3 coding DNA: TGCAGCGTCAAATTGGACGAAAAACTGTTTTTT. The full variable domain, completed using reference TRBV29-1 and TRBJ1-4, is SAVISQKPSRDICQRGTSLTIQCQVDSQVTMMFWYRQQPGQSLTLIATANQGSEATYESGFVIDKFPISRPNLTFSTLTVSNMSPEDSSIYLCSVKLDEKLFFGSGTQLSVL.

The chain links TRBV28 to TRBJ1-2; 7 bases are shared with TRBD1. The CDR3 is 14 residues long. The trim removed 6 bases at V and 1 base at J, leaving 5 bases unmatched. Germline loops: CDR1 MDHEN, CDR2 SYDVKM. CDR3 region: CASRQGRYNYGYTF. The CDR3 DNA sequence: TGTGCCAGCAGACAGGGGCGATATAACTATGGCTACACCTTC.

This sequence joins TRBV30 and TRBJ2-5; TRBD1 is a possible D gene (6 bases). CDR1 and CDR2 from the germline V gene are GTSNPN and SVGIG (reference sequence). The CDR3 sequence is 16 residues long. V lost 3 bases, J lost 0 bases, and 17 bases lay in between. As DNA, the CDR3 is TGTGCCTGGAGCGGGTCAGCAGGGGTGTACCAAGAGACCCAGTACTTC. Residues: CAWSGSAGVYQETQYF.

This chain connects TRBV11-3 to TRBJ2-6; TRBD2 matches at 8 bases. Trimming cost V 5 bases and J 4 bases; bases outside gene matches: 7. Per the germline V gene, CDR1 is SGHNT and CDR2 is YENEEA. The CDR3 totals 16 residues. CDR3 sequence (DNA): TGTGCCAGCAGCCTCGGCGGGGGGCCCGGGGCCAACGTCCTGACTTTC. Encoded protein: CASSLGGGPGANVLTF. Based on the CDR3 plus reference TRBV11-3 and TRBJ2-6, the full variable domain is EAGVVQSPRYKIIEKKQPVAFWCNPISGHNTLYWYLQNLGQGPELLIRYENEEAVDDSQLPKDRFSAERLKGVDSTLKIQPAELGDSAVYLCASSLGGGPGANVLTFGAGSRLTVL.

The V gene is TRBV13, the J gene TRBJ2-3; 12 nucleotides line up with TRBD2. The CDR3 totals 16 residues. Germline CDR1 PRHDT, CDR2 FYEKMQ (reference sequence). The ends lost 4 bases at V and 5 bases at J; junction bases unmatched: 7. The chain's CDR3 is CASSSQLAGGKDTQYF. For the CDR3, the DNA is TGTGCCAGCAGCTCCCAACTAGCGGGAGGTAAAGATACGCAGTATTTT.

The chain uses TRBV28 and TRBJ1-5; the D is unclear. Trimming shortened V by 5 bases and J by 4 bases, and 12 bases separated the two germline ends. CDR3 length: 14 amino acids. Germline V lookup: CDR1 MDHEN, CDR2 SYDVKM. The CDR3 is CASSLPTPNQPQHF. Here the CDR3 DNA reads TGTGCCAGCAGTCTACCAACCCCTAATCAGCCCCAGCATTTT.

The chain joins TRBV11-2 to TRBJ2-1, with 12 nucleotides matching TRBD2. V lost 5 bases, J lost 9 bases, and 14 bases stayed unmatched. This CDR3 has 17 amino acids. The germline gives CDR1 SGHAT, CDR2 FQNNGV. CDR3 in amino acids: CASSHGLAGISYGEQFF. CDR3 nucleotide sequence: TGTGCCAGCAGCCACGGACTAGCGGGAATCTCTTACGGTGAGCAGTTCTTC.

This chain uses TRBV19 with TRBJ2-1; 11 bases match TRBD2. This CDR3 has 16 residues. With V trimmed by 3 bases and J by 8 bases, 9 bases remained unmatched. Germline assignment: CDR1 LNHDA and CDR2 SQIVND (reference sequence). CDR3 amino acids: CASSILTLAGEDEQFF. As DNA, the CDR3 is TGTGCCAGTAGTATTCTCACACTAGCGGGAGAGGATGAGCAGTTCTTC.

V and J are TRBV6-4 and TRBJ1-4; no definite D call. Trimming removed 2 bases at V and 11 bases at J, with 9 bases between. Germline V gives CDR1 MRHNA, CDR2 SNTAGT. CDR3 length equals 12 residues. The CDR3 loop reads CASSDRAGKLFF. The CDR3 coding sequence is TGTGCCAGCAGTGACAGGGCCGGGAAACTGTTTTTT.

The CDR3 DNA follows: TGTGCCAGCAGCCAAGATTTCAGTTCCTCCTACGAGCAGTACTTC. It specifies CASSQDFSSSYEQYF. The V call is TRBV4-2, the J call TRBJ2-7; no clear D. The V end was cut by 0 bases, the J end by 0 bases, with 9 bases between. The germline V gene has CDR1 LGHNA and CDR2 YNFKEQ. The CDR3 consists of 15 residues.

The chain combines TRBV14 with TRBJ2-7; TRBD1 is a possible D gene (5 bases). The CDR3 is 14 amino acids. CDR1 and CDR2 from the germline V gene are SGHDN and FVKESK. The ends were cut back, 4 bases at V and 4 bases at J, with 14 bases in the middle. In nucleotides, the CDR3 is TGTGCCAGCAGCCCGGACATCCCCGTGTACGAGCAGTACTTC. Its protein is CASSPDIPVYEQYF.

The chain employs TRBV27 and TRBJ1-5; D not certain. Trimming cost V 2 bases and J 6 bases, with 8 bases left between them. The CDR3 spans 13 residues. CDR1 is MNHEY and CDR2 is SMNVEV in the germline V gene (reference sequence). CDR3 coding DNA: TGTGCCAGCAGTTTACACGCGGTTCAGCCCCAGCATTTT. As protein: CASSLHAVQPQHF.

This clone has a handful of counts. V and J are TRBV28 and TRBJ2-5; TRBD1 agrees at 8 bases. Per the germline V gene, CDR1 is MDHEN and CDR2 is SYDVKM. This CDR3 contains 16 residues. With V trimmed by 4 bases and J by 2 bases, 9 bases remained unmatched. The CDR3 here is CASSSSGTGGQETQYF. As DNA, the CDR3 is TGTGCCAGCAGTTCATCCGGGACAGGAGGTCAAGAGACCCAGTACTTC.

This rearrangement joins TRBV5-6 to TRBJ1-5; D gene uncertain. CDR1 and CDR2 from the germline V gene are SGHDT and YYEEEE. The CDR3 covers 12 residues. V shed 0 bases and J shed 9 bases, with 7 bases lying between them. The CDR3 nucleotides are TGTGCCAGCAGCTTGGAGGCAGGGCCCCAGCATTTT. Its protein is CASSLEAGPQHF.

V usage is TRBV6-5 and J usage is TRBJ2-2; D unclear. CDR1 is MNHEY and CDR2 is SVGAGI in the germline V gene. This CDR3 region has 15 residues. Trimming removed 7 bases from V and 0 bases from J, with 12 bases in between. The DNA of the CDR3 is TGTGCCAGCACGTATCTTGGCTCGAACACCGGGGAGCTGTTTTTT. Protein sequence: CASTYLGSNTGELFF.

This clone showed up just once. The chain links TRBV27 to TRBJ2-7; 7 bases match TRBD2. Trimming cost V 6 bases and J 4 bases; bases outside gene matches: 12. CDR1 is MNHEY, CDR2 SMNVEV, per germline (reference sequence). The CDR3 covers 15 residues. DNA for the CDR3: TGTGCCAGCAGCTTAGTTCCTAGCGGTTATTACGAGCAGTACTTC. Translated, it gives CASSLVPSGYYEQYF.

In its sample, this clone was seen once. The chain recombines TRBV29-1 with TRBJ2-3; D is uncertain. Trimming took 7 bases from V and 6 from J, leaving 11 bases between them. The germline V gene encodes CDR1 SQVTM and CDR2 ANQGSEA. The CDR3 has 11 residues. The CDR3 reads CSAQPGDTQYF. In DNA, the CDR3 is TGCAGCGCCCAACCCGGGGATACGCAGTATTTT.

V gene TRBV10-3 combines with J gene TRBJ1-2, with 12 bases lining up with TRBD1. CDR1 ENHRY and CDR2 SYGVKD come from the germline V gene. The CDR3 runs to 15 residues. V was pared by 0 bases and J by 14 bases, with 10 bases of the junction left unmatched. The CDR3 DNA sequence: TGTGCCATCAGTGAGTCGAAGGGGGACAGGGGGCATGTAACCTTC. Its protein product is CAISESKGDRGHVTF.

This chain connects TRBV5-1 to TRBJ2-7; 11 bases line up with TRBD2. Germline assignment: CDR1 SGHRS and CDR2 YFSETQ. V lost 7 bases and J lost 2; bases outside the gene matches: 5. The CDR3 is 14 residues long. In DNA, the CDR3 is TGCGCCAGCGCCGGGACTAGCGGTGCCTACGAGCAGTACTTC. This gives the protein CASAGTSGAYEQYF.

The chain has TRBV30 and TRBJ1-3; D gene uncertain. The CDR3 loop spans 13 amino acids. With 2 bases removed from V and 9 bases from J, the gap between germline ends came to 14 bases. Per germline, CDR1 GTSNPN and CDR2 SVGIG (reference sequence). The CDR3 here is CAWSLYVGGTIYF. The CDR3 DNA is TGTGCCTGGAGTCTGTATGTGGGTGGCACCATATATTTT. Full variable domain (rest looked up from reference TRBV30 and TRBJ1-3): SQTIHQWPATLVQPVGSPLSLECTVEGTSNPNLYWYRQAAGRGLQLLFYSVGIGQISSEVPQNLSASRPQDRQFILSSKKLLLSDSGFYLCAWSLYVGGTIYFGEGSWLTVV.